One sample yielded the 22 T cell receptor beta chains listed below, sequenced in a study of T cell changes during pregnancy in multiple sclerosis. Method: immunoSEQ multiplex PCR; TCRdb's copy keeps in-frame clones and lacks some. Of about 83,000 clones listed, about 90% are singletons. The source material was PBMCs, sampled in the first trimester of pregnancy. These receptors were taken from a female donor in good health, serving as a control in a pregnancy study. Some clones in this sample may be carry-over from other donors' samples.

V gene TRBV9 combines with J gene TRBJ2-1; 7 positions match TRBD1. Germline assignment: CDR1 SGDLS and CDR2 YYNGEE. The length of the CDR3 is 15 residues. V lost 3 bases, J lost 4 bases, and 7 bases stayed unmatched. In DNA form, the CDR3 reads TGTGCCAGCAGCGCTGACAGGGCCCCATACAATGAGCAGTTCTTC. Its protein product is CASSADRAPYNEQFF.

The V gene is TRBV10-2, the J gene TRBJ2-4; 7 bases are a match to TRBD1. Losses at the gene ends were 3 bases for V and 1 base for J; bases not matched to a gene: 15. CDR1 is WSHSY, CDR2 SAAADI, per germline. The length of the CDR3 is 19 residues. CDR3 loop: CASSDGWLGGPGAKNIQYF. CDR3 in DNA: TGCGCCAGCAGTGACGGTTGGTTAGGGGGCCCCGGGGCCAAAAACATTCAGTACTTC.

The rearrangement joins TRBV7-2 to TRBJ2-1; 11 bases are a match to TRBD2. Germline values: CDR1 SGHTA, CDR2 FQGNSA. This CDR3 has 14 amino acids. The J segment lost 10 bases and the V segment lost 1 base, leaving 3 bases of the junction unmatched. The CDR3 coding sequence is TGTGCCAGCAGCTTAGAGACTAGCGGGGTCGAGCAGTTCTTC. It translates to CASSLETSGVEQFF.

The V call is TRBV7-2, the J call TRBJ2-5, with D maybe TRBD2 (6 bases). Germline V CDR1 and CDR2: SGHTA, FQGNSA. The CDR3 contains 15 residues. The V and J ends lost 1 base and 5 bases respectively, with 14 bases between them. This CDR3 is CASSLEPTGGETQYF. The CDR3 bases are TGTGCCAGCAGCTTAGAGCCGACCGGAGGGGAGACCCAGTACTTC.

In DNA form, the CDR3 reads TGTGCCAGCAGCTTACCTACTATGGAACAGGGAATAGTGGAGACCCAGTACTTC. Amino acids: CASSLPTMEQGIVETQYF. This chain joins TRBV7-9 and TRBJ2-5, with a possible D match to TRBD1 (6 bases). CDR3 length: 18 residues. V was shortened by 2 bases and J by 5 bases, with 24 bases between the two germline ends. CDR1 is SEHNR and CDR2 is FQNEAQ in the germline V gene (reference sequence).

V gene TRBV27 combines with J gene TRBJ2-1, with 15 nucleotides matching TRBD2. CDR3 length: 15 residues. V shed 3 bases and J 7 bases; nucleotides not matched to a gene: 1. CDR1 and CDR2 from the germline V gene are MNHEY and SMNVEV (reference sequence). CDR3 protein: CASSLGTSGGNEQFF. CDR3 nucleotides: TGTGCCAGCAGTTTGGGGACTAGCGGGGGGAATGAGCAGTTCTTC.

The V and J genes are TRBV4-2 and TRBJ2-1; a weak D match, TRBD1 (6 bases). V was trimmed by 6 bases and J by 3 bases, leaving 18 bases between them. The CDR3 is 16 amino acids. Germline CDR1 reads LGHNA; CDR2 reads YNFKEQ. The CDR3 reads CASRASEIRGYNEQFF. CDR3 sequence (DNA): TGTGCCAGCAGGGCCAGTGAGATCAGGGGCTACAATGAGCAGTTCTTC.

The rearrangement links TRBV10-3 to TRBJ1-2; TRBD1 aligns across 9 bases. The CDR3 totals 15 residues. The junction had 12 bases not matched to a gene; V was cut back by 6 bases and J by 7 bases. Germline CDR1 is ENHRY and CDR2 is SYGVKD. The CDR3 nucleotides are TGTGCCATCAGGCGAACAGGGGGCAAGATCGGTGGCTACACCTTC. This sequence encodes CAIRRTGGKIGGYTF.

The chain combines TRBV7-9 with TRBJ2-7, with 9 bases identical to TRBD2. CDR1 and CDR2 (germline): SEHNR, FQNEAQ (reference sequence). Trimming removed 4 bases from V and 4 bases from J; junction bases left unmatched: 17. The CDR3 has 18 amino acids. The CDR3 DNA sequence: TGTGCCAGCAGCTCAACGAAGGAAGCGGGAGGCGAAATATACGAGCAGTACTTC. This encodes CASSSTKEAGGEIYEQYF. Combining the CDR3 with reference TRBV7-9 and TRBJ2-7 gives the whole variable domain DTGVSQNPRHKITKRGQNVTFRCDPISEHNRLYWYRQTLGQGPEFLTYFQNEAQLEKSRLLSDRFSAERPKGSFSTLEIQRTEQGDSAMYLCASSSTKEAGGEIYEQYFGPGTRLTVT.

CDR3 in amino acids: CASSSTSGRYEQYF. CDR3 nucleotides: TGTGCCAGCAGCTCGACTAGCGGGAGGTACGAGCAGTACTTC. The chain uses TRBV11-1 and TRBJ2-7, with TRBD2 matching 13 bases. V was clipped by 4 bases and J by 4 bases; unmatched bases: 1. CDR3 length: 14 residues. Germline CDR1 SGHAT, CDR2 FQDESV (reference sequence).

This clone appeared once. The V call is TRBV29-1, the J call TRBJ2-7; TRBD1 matches 8 bases. The V gene's germline CDR1 is SQVTM and CDR2 ANQGSEA. After removal of 1 base from V and 2 bases from J, the junction contained 7 bases not matched to a gene. This CDR3 has 15 residues. DNA of the CDR3: TGCAGCGTTGAAGGTTGGAACAGGGGGGCCTACGAGCAGTACTTC. It translates to CSVEGWNRGAYEQYF.

The chain carries TRBV27 and TRBJ2-1; TRBD2 might be the D (6 bases). Trimming pared 6 bases from V and 5 bases from J, leaving 11 bases between. This CDR3 comprises 13 residues. Germline CDR1 and CDR2: MNHEY and SMNVEV (reference sequence). CDR3: CASSRRADNEQFF. CDR3 DNA sequence: TGTGCCAGCAGCCGGAGGGCGGACAATGAGCAGTTCTTC.

The genes are TRBV7-9 and TRBJ2-1; tentatively, D is TRBD1 (6 bases). The CDR3 totals 16 residues. Germline values: CDR1 SEHNR, CDR2 FQNEAQ (reference sequence). V was clipped by 8 bases and J by 0 bases, with 17 bases between them. CDR3 sequence: CASAPGTPNSYNEQFF. The CDR3 region has the DNA TGTGCCAGCGCCCCAGGGACACCGAACTCCTACAATGAGCAGTTCTTC.

The chain links TRBV6-6 to TRBJ1-2; 8 bases align to TRBD1. This CDR3 is 16 amino acids long. The ends lost 5 bases at V and 5 bases at J; junction bases unmatched: 13. Per germline, CDR1 MNHNY and CDR2 SVGAGI (reference sequence). In nucleotides, the CDR3 is TGTGCCAGCAGTGCATCTGGGACAGGCCTTCGGTATGGCTACACCTTC. This sequence encodes CASSASGTGLRYGYTF.

The V gene is TRBV5-4, the J gene TRBJ2-7; TRBD2 is a possible D gene (6 bases). The CDR3 length is 15 residues. V gave up 6 bases and J gave up 3 bases, with 19 bases separating them. The germline CDR1 and CDR2 sequences are SGHNT and YYREEE (reference sequence). The CDR3 region has the DNA TGTGCCAGCAAGTCGCCGGGGGTGTCCCTCTACGAGCAGTACTTC. Encoded protein: CASKSPGVSLYEQYF.

V usage is TRBV28 and J usage is TRBJ2-7; the D is unclear. This CDR3 spans 12 amino acids. Trimming removed 7 bases from V and 4 bases from J, with 11 bases in between. Germline loops: CDR1 MDHEN, CDR2 SYDVKM. The CDR3 nucleotides are TGTGCCAGCACCTCACGGGTGTACGAGCAGTACTTC. It codes for CASTSRVYEQYF.

This chain joins TRBV7-2 and TRBJ2-7, with no clear D. This CDR3 has 11 residues. V lost 8 bases and J 1 base, leaving 6 bases between the germline ends. CDR1 and CDR2 (germline): SGHTA, FQGNSA. In DNA, the CDR3 is TGTGCCAGCGGCGGATCCTACGAGCAGTACTTC. This codes for CASGGSYEQYF.

The CDR3 DNA reads TGTGCCAGCAGCGTAGTAGGCAGGGGTGGGTACAATGAGCAGTTCTTC. It translates to CASSVVGRGGYNEQFF. V gene TRBV9 combines with J gene TRBJ2-1; possibly TRBD1 for D (6 bases). Germline loops: CDR1 SGDLS, CDR2 YYNGEE. Deletions cut 0 bases from V and 4 bases from J, with 14 bases between. The CDR3 is made up of 16 amino acids.

The chain has TRBV7-9 and TRBJ1-2; 8 bases fit TRBD1. Losses at the gene ends were 5 bases for V and 6 bases for J; bases not matched to a gene: 8. Per germline, CDR1 SEHNR and CDR2 FQNEAQ (reference sequence). The CDR3 has 14 amino acids. In nucleotides, the CDR3 is TGTGCCAGCAGCATGGACAGGGACTGGGATGGCTACACCTTC. Translating it yields CASSMDRDWDGYTF.

The rearrangement uses TRBV29-1 and TRBJ2-3; TRBD2 matches at 8 bases. The CDR3 spans 11 residues. The germline V gene has CDR1 SQVTM and CDR2 ANQGSEA. V shed 7 bases, J shed 11 bases, and the junction held 8 bases outside the gene matches. The CDR3 loop is CSAQAGERQYF. CDR3 bases: TGCAGCGCCCAAGCGGGAGAGAGGCAGTATTTT.

This rearrangement joins TRBV4-2 to TRBJ2-5, with 13 bases matching TRBD2. The CDR3 sequence is 18 residues long. Germline V gene sequence: CDR1 LGHNA, CDR2 YNFKEQ. The junction had 12 bases not matched to a gene; V was cut back by 4 bases and J by 4 bases. For the CDR3, the DNA is TGTGCCAGCAGCCCCGGGACTAGCGGGAAGATTTGGGCAGAGACCCAGTACTTC. Its protein is CASSPGTSGKIWAETQYF.

V usage is TRBV15 and J usage is TRBJ1-1; 11 nucleotides line up with TRBD1. The junction had 13 bases not matched to a gene; V was cut back by 5 bases and J by 5 bases. The CDR3 sequence is 17 residues long. CDR1 LNHNV and CDR2 YYDKDF come from the germline V gene (reference sequence). CDR3 sequence: CATSVRGTGGSWTEAFF. DNA of the CDR3: TGTGCCACCAGCGTCCGAGGGACAGGGGGGTCTTGGACTGAAGCTTTCTTT.